Listed below are T cell receptor beta chains from one sample, sequenced in a study of blood T cell repertoires in COVID-19. Sequencing was performed with immunoSEQ multiplex PCR; in TCRdb, only in-frame clones are kept and a portion is missing. The data hold some 330,000 clones, with roughly 90% observed a single time. The sample consisted of PBMCs or T cells enriched from blood (not recorded which). These receptors originate from a woman aged 25 to 39 who had recovered from COVID-19. Both conserved end residues are part of each CDR3. A D gene is named only where the DNA matches it firmly. Clone sizes are given selectively: once, few, many, or a class where the clone is expanded.

cdr3_aa,cdr3_nt,v_call,j_call,clone_size,d_call
CASSGTGGSSTDTQYF,TGTGCCAGCAGCGGGACAGGGGGCTCATCCACAGATACGCAGTATTTT,TRBV5-6,TRBJ2-3,.,TRBD1
CASSATGDEQYF,TGTGCCAGCAGCGCCACAGGGGACGAGCAGTACTTC,TRBV7-9,TRBJ2-7,few,TRBD1
CASTFTGFNTEAFF,TGTGCCAGTACCTTTACAGGGTTCAACACTGAAGCTTTCTTT,TRBV19,TRBJ1-1,few,.
CASSTRGTYEQYF,TGTGCCAGCAGTACCAGGGGTACGTACGAGCAGTACTTC,TRBV12-3/TRBV12-4,TRBJ2-7,.,.
CASSLSGHNGYTF,TGTGCCAGCAGTTTATCAGGACATAATGGCTACACCTTC,TRBV12-3/TRBV12-4,TRBJ1-2,.,.
CASSGFNTEAFF,TGTGCCAGTAGCGGTTTCAACACTGAAGCTTTCTTT,TRBV19,TRBJ1-1,.,.
CASSLVWPGRGYEQFF,TGTGCCAGCAGTTTAGTCTGGCCCGGGAGGGGGTATGAGCAGTTCTTC,TRBV28,TRBJ2-1,once,TRBD2
CASSLGSGAPEAFF,TGCGCCAGCAGCTTGGGGTCAGGGGCCCCCGAAGCTTTCTTT,TRBV5-1,TRBJ1-1,.,.
CASSYSSGGTEAFF,TGTGCCAGCAGTTACTCGTCCGGGGGCACTGAAGCTTTCTTT,TRBV6-5,TRBJ1-1,.,.
CASSVRSGGPGDTQYF,TGTGCCAGCAGCGTGAGATCGGGGGGGCCTGGGGATACGCAGTATTTT,TRBV11-3,TRBJ2-3,.,TRBD2
CASSSAGVLGGNTIYF,TGTGCCAGCAGCTCCGCGGGAGTTTTGGGAGGAAACACCATATATTTT,TRBV5-4,TRBJ1-3,.,.
CATSTNYEQYF,TGTGCCACCAGCACAAACTACGAGCAGTACTTC,TRBV15,TRBJ2-7,.,.
CASSSDRVGDTQYF,TGTGCCAGCAGCTCGGACAGGGTGGGGGATACGCAGTATTTT,TRBV7-9,TRBJ2-3,.,TRBD1
CASSSPGQDSNQPQHF,TGTGCCAGCAGTTCACCGGGACAAGATAGCAATCAGCCCCAGCATTTT,TRBV28,TRBJ1-5,.,.
CASSWGQSLSYEQYF,TGTGCCAGCAGCTGGGGACAGTCCCTCTCCTACGAGCAGTACTTC,TRBV5-5,TRBJ2-7,.,TRBD1
CASSLASPTGEDNSPLHF,TGTGCCAGCAGCTTAGCGTCCCCCACAGGGGAGGATAATTCACCCCTCCACTTT,TRBV7-9,TRBJ1-6,once,TRBD1
CASSPTGFAHGYTF,TGTGCCAGCAGTCCGACAGGGTTTGCGCACGGCTACACCTTC,TRBV27,TRBJ1-2,.,TRBD1
CASSSRVYEQYF,TGTGCCAGCAGCTCCAGGGTCTACGAGCAGTACTTC,TRBV5-6,TRBJ2-7,.,.
CASPKPRLAGEQYF,TGTGCCAGCCCTAAACCGAGGCTCGCGGGAGAGCAGTACTTC,TRBV6-5,TRBJ2-7,.,.
CASSFTSGGNQFF,TGTGCCAGCAGTTTTACTAGCGGGGGGAATCAGTTCTTC,TRBV27,TRBJ2-1,.,TRBD2
CASSRGQGPWSGANVLTF,TGTGCCAGCAGTCGAGGACAGGGACCCTGGTCTGGGGCCAACGTCCTGACTTTC,TRBV6-6,TRBJ2-6,once,TRBD1
CASSYQRGSEKLFF,TGTGCCAGCAGTTACCAGAGGGGGAGTGAAAAACTGTTTTTT,TRBV28,TRBJ1-4,.,.
CAGSSREGTEAFF,TGTGCCGGCAGTTCAAGGGAGGGCACTGAAGCTTTCTTT,TRBV12-3/TRBV12-4,TRBJ1-1,.,.
CASSLLAPQETQYF,TGTGCCAGCAGCTTACTAGCCCCCCAAGAGACCCAGTACTTC,TRBV13,TRBJ2-5,.,.
CASSLRDRDGEQYF,TGTGCCAGCAGCTTAAGGGACAGGGATGGAGAGCAGTACTTC,TRBV7-2,TRBJ2-7,.,TRBD1
CASSYSILGYGAQYF,TGTGCCAGCAGTTACTCGATACTGGGGTACGGGGCCCAGTACTTC,TRBV6-2/TRBV6-3,TRBJ2-5,.,.
CASSDTVTGWRKRETQYF,TGCGCCAGCAGTGACACAGTGACAGGGTGGAGGAAGAGGGAGACCCAGTACTTC,TRBV10-1,TRBJ2-5,.,TRBD1
CASSLDLGGSTGELFF,TGTGCCAGCAGTTTGGACCTAGGGGGTTCAACCGGGGAGCTGTTTTTT,TRBV28,TRBJ2-2,.,.
CASSLGQGAPTEAFF,TGCGCCAGCAGCCTAGGACAGGGGGCGCCCACTGAAGCTTTCTTT,TRBV5-1,TRBJ1-1,.,TRBD1
CAGKGGDNEQFF,TGTGCCGGAAAAGGGGGGGACAATGAGCAGTTCTTC,TRBV12-3/TRBV12-4,TRBJ2-1,.,.
CASSSPLRETQYF,TGTGCCAGCAGTTCCCCCCTGAGGGAGACCCAGTACTTC,TRBV6-6,TRBJ2-5,.,.
CASSETRSGELFF,TGTGCCAGCAGCGAAACGAGGTCTGGGGAGCTGTTTTTT,TRBV7-3,TRBJ2-2,.,.
CASSEGRLGSGAKNIQYF,TGCGCCAGCAGTGAAGGGCGACTCGGGAGTGGGGCCAAAAACATTCAGTACTTC,TRBV10-2,TRBJ2-4,.,.
CSVGSGGPEAFF,TGCAGCGTTGGTTCAGGGGGCCCTGAAGCTTTCTTT,TRBV29-1,TRBJ1-1,.,TRBD1
CAVPEGSTDTQYF,TGTGCCGTCCCGGAGGGAAGCACAGATACGCAGTATTTT,TRBV5-4,TRBJ2-3,.,.
CAIGRATGYTF,TGTGCCATCGGCAGGGCTACTGGCTACACCTTC,TRBV10-3,TRBJ1-2,.,.
CASSVGLFGANVLTF,TGTGCCAGCAGCGTAGGGCTGTTTGGGGCCAACGTCCTGACTTTC,TRBV9,TRBJ2-6,.,.
CASSSQRQGSYGYTF,TGTGCCAGTAGTTCACAGCGACAGGGGAGCTATGGCTACACCTTC,TRBV19,TRBJ1-2,.,TRBD1
CANRVTNTGELFF,TGCGCAAACAGGGTTACGAACACCGGGGAGCTGTTTTTT,TRBV10-3,TRBJ2-2,.,.
CATSQTGNYGYTF,TGTGCCACCAGCCAAACAGGAAACTATGGCTACACCTTC,TRBV24-1,TRBJ1-2,.,.
CASSLYSLETQYF,TGCGCCAGCAGCTTGTACAGTTTAGAGACCCAGTACTTC,TRBV5-1,TRBJ2-5,.,.
CASRQWTGEDEQFF,TGTGCCAGCAGACAATGGACAGGGGAGGATGAGCAGTTCTTC,TRBV27,TRBJ2-1,.,TRBD1
CASSEQGQGKETQYF,TGTGCCAGCAGCGAGCAGGGACAGGGGAAAGAGACCCAGTACTTC,TRBV2,TRBJ2-5,few,TRBD1
CASSLESNTEAFF,TGTGCCAGCAGTTTGGAGAGTAACACTGAAGCTTTCTTT,TRBV5-5,TRBJ1-1,.,.
CASSVTGGWSGANVLTF,TGTGCCAGCAGCGTTACAGGGGGCTGGTCTGGGGCCAACGTCCTGACTTTC,TRBV9,TRBJ2-6,.,TRBD1
CASSSPFLHSRNEQFF,TGTGCCAGCAGCTCCCCTTTCCTCCATTCGCGGAATGAGCAGTTCTTC,TRBV5-4,TRBJ2-1,.,.
CASSQGTNYGYTF,TGTGCCAGCAGCCAGGGGACAAACTATGGCTACACCTTC,TRBV11-3,TRBJ1-2,.,.
CAIRSGPSSYEQYF,TGTGCCATCAGGTCGGGTCCTAGCTCCTACGAGCAGTACTTC,TRBV10-3,TRBJ2-7,.,.
CASSITSGRKETQYF,TGTGCCAGTAGTATTACTAGCGGGAGAAAAGAGACCCAGTACTTC,TRBV19,TRBJ2-5,.,TRBD2
CASSQENTNTGELFF,TGCGCCAGCAGCCAAGAAAACACCAACACCGGGGAGCTGTTTTTT,TRBV4-3,TRBJ2-2,.,.
CASSLGTSRGNQPQHF,TGTGCCAGCAGCTTAGGGACAAGTCGAGGCAATCAGCCCCAGCATTTT,TRBV7-9,TRBJ1-5,once,.
CASSDRVTGNTIYF,TGTGCCAGTAGTGACAGGGTGACTGGAAACACCATATATTTT,TRBV19,TRBJ1-3,.,TRBD1
CASSQGMNTEAFF,TGTGCCAGTAGTCAGGGAATGAACACTGAAGCTTTCTTT,TRBV19,TRBJ1-1,once,.
CASSRGGAQETQYF,TGTGCCAGCTCACGAGGGGGGGCTCAAGAGACCCAGTACTTC,TRBV18,TRBJ2-5,.,.
CASSLVARAMNTEAFF,TGTGCCAGCAGCTTAGTGGCCAGGGCTATGAACACTGAAGCTTTCTTT,TRBV11-2,TRBJ1-1,.,.